Listed below are T cell receptor beta chains from one sample, sequenced in a study of identifying expanded T cells in peripheral blood. Clones were read by immunoSEQ multiplex PCR, and TCRdb kept only the in-frame ones, dropping some. The profile shows around 85,000 clones, about 89% of them singletons. Sequencing was done on a sample of blood. These TCRs come from a person aged 18-70 years in good health. The CDR3 runs from the conserved cysteine through the conserved F or W. The D gene is left open where the match is weak. Size is omitted from some rows. Given values are once, few, many or a class for expanded clones.

>TRBV18|once|TRBJ1-3|NA
TGTGCCAGCTCACCGACGACAGGTCCTGGAAACACCATATATTTT
CASSPTTGPGNTIYF
>TRBV19|NA|TRBJ2-3|NA
TGTGCCAGTAGTCCGGGACAAGGAGGAGATACGCAGTATTTT
CASSPGQGGDTQYF
>TRBV27|NA|TRBJ2-2|TRBD2
TGTGCCAGCAGTTTGCGACTAGCGGGGTTCGCGAACACCGGGGAGCTGTTTTTT
CASSLRLAGFANTGELFF
>TRBV7-2|few|TRBJ2-2|NA
TGTGCCAGCGGCGGAACCGGGGAGCTGTTTTTT
CASGGTGELFF
>TRBV19|NA|TRBJ2-2|NA
TGTGCCAGTAAATGGTCCACGGGATCGAACACCGGGGAGCTGTTTTTT
CASKWSTGSNTGELFF
>TRBV6-1|once|TRBJ2-7|NA
TGTGCCAGCCATTCAGACAGCACGTCCTACGAGCAGTACTTC
CASHSDSTSYEQYF
>TRBV10-3|NA|TRBJ2-1|TRBD1
TGTGCCAACGGACAGGGGGCGAACAATGAGCAGTTCTTC
CANGQGANNEQFF
>TRBV21-1|NA|TRBJ2-7|NA
TGTGCCAGCAGCAGAGGGACTAGCGGGAAGCCTTCCTCCTACGAGCAGTACTTC
CASSRGTSGKPSSYEQYF
>TRBV6-5|NA|TRBJ2-7|TRBD1
TGTGCCAGCAGGGGACAGGGGGCTATCTACGAGCAGTACTTC
CASRGQGAIYEQYF
>TRBV25-1|NA|TRBJ1-1|NA
TGTGCCAGCAGTGAAGTAAGGGGAGAAGCTTTCTTT
CASSEVRGEAFF
>TRBV30|few|TRBJ1-1|NA
TGTGCCTGGGTGATGAACACTGAAGCTTTCTTT
CAWVMNTEAFF
>TRBV11-3|NA|TRBJ1-1|NA
TGTGCCAGCAGCTTACCGATCGAGGGTCGGAACACTGAAGCTTTCTTT
CASSLPIEGRNTEAFF
>TRBV5-4|once|TRBJ2-2|TRBD1
TGTGCCAGCAGCAAGGGACAGGACACCGGGGAGCTGTTTTTT
CASSKGQDTGELFF
>TRBV19|NA|TRBJ2-6|NA
TGTGCCAGTAGTACCGGAGGTGGGGCCAACGTCCTGACTTTC
CASSTGGGANVLTF
>TRBV27|NA|TRBJ2-7|NA
TGTGCCAGCAGCACGGGGCCCTCCTACGAGCAGTACTTC
CASSTGPSYEQYF
>TRBV19|NA|TRBJ2-7|NA
TGTGCCAGTAGACAGGGAATTGACTACGAGCAGTACTTC
CASRQGIDYEQYF
>TRBV19|NA|TRBJ1-3|NA
TGTGCCAGTAGTATTCGCCGGGCGGATGGAAACACCATATATTTT
CASSIRRADGNTIYF
>TRBV5-4|NA|TRBJ1-3|TRBD1
TGTGCCAGCAGCTTGGGGACAGGAGCTGGAAACACCATATATTTT
CASSLGTGAGNTIYF
>TRBV7-2|NA|TRBJ1-2|NA
TGTGCCAGCAGCCCCCGGGAGGGGAGGGCTGGCTACACCTTC
CASSPREGRAGYTF
>TRBV6-4|NA|TRBJ2-1|NA
TGTGCCAGCAGTGTACAGCGGGCCGCGGGGAATGAGCAGTTCTTC
CASSVQRAAGNEQFF
>TRBV2|NA|TRBJ1-2|NA
TGTGCCAGCAGTGATTCAAGTGGGGGTTCGGCGTACTATGGCTACACCTTC
CASSDSSGGSAYYGYTF
>TRBV6-6|NA|TRBJ1-2|TRBD1
TGTGCCAGCAGCTCGGGACAGGGGGCGCGAGGCTACACCTTC
CASSSGQGARGYTF
>TRBV6-5|NA|TRBJ1-6|NA
TGTGCCGTGGGCGGGGGATCACCCCTCCACTTT
CAVGGGSPLHF
>TRBV11-2|NA|TRBJ1-1|NA
TGTGCCAGCAGCTTAGCGGGCAGGGGTACTGAAGCTTTCTTT
CASSLAGRGTEAFF
>TRBV5-6|NA|TRBJ1-4|TRBD1
TGTGCCAGCATCCCCTGCCCCCCCCCTACAGGGGGTGCCAATGAAAAACTGTTTTTT
CASIPCPPPTGGANEKLFF
>TRBV21-1|NA|TRBJ1-5|NA
TGTGCCAGCAGCAAAGTCTCGGGGATCGGGACAGGGGGTTTAGGCAATCAGCCCCAGCATTTT
CASSKVSGIGTGGLGNQPQHF
>TRBV2|NA|TRBJ2-3|TRBD2
TGTGCCAGCAGTGAATTAGCGGGACTGGGAGATACGCAGTATTTT
CASSELAGLGDTQYF
>TRBV4-3|NA|TRBJ1-2|NA
TGCGCCAGCAGCCAAGTGGGAGGGGGACGGGGCATATATGGCTACACCTTC
CASSQVGGGRGIYGYTF
>TRBV7-2|once|TRBJ2-3|NA
TGTGCCAGCAGCTTATCAGGTTTATACACAGATACGCAGTATTTT
CASSLSGLYTDTQYF
>TRBV7-5|NA|TRBJ1-2|NA
TGTGCCAGAAGCCTTCGACAGGGGGCGAGCTATGGCTACACCTTC
CARSLRQGASYGYTF
>TRBV2|NA|TRBJ1-4|TRBD1
TGTGCCAGTAATCCCGGGACAGAAGAAAAACTGTTTTTT
CASNPGTEEKLFF
>TRBV5-5|once|TRBJ2-7|NA
TGTGCCAGCAGCTTGCGGGCAGATACACCCTACGAGCAGTACTTC
CASSLRADTPYEQYF
>TRBV7-2|NA|TRBJ2-1|NA
TGTGCCAGCAGCTACGGGACAGAGCAGTTCTTC
CASSYGTEQFF
>TRBV2|NA|TRBJ2-1|NA
TGTGCCAGCAAGGGCGGGATCACCCCCAATGAGCAGTTCTTC
CASKGGITPNEQFF
>TRBV6-5|NA|TRBJ1-2|TRBD1
TGTGCCAGCAGTGGACAGGGCGTGGACTATGGCTACACCTTC
CASSGQGVDYGYTF
>TRBV4-3|NA|TRBJ2-3|TRBD2
TGCGCCAGCAGCCTAGAGGGACTAGCGGGAGCAGATACGCAGTATTTT
CASSLEGLAGADTQYF
>TRBV7-2|NA|TRBJ1-2|TRBD1
TGTGCCAGCAGCTTAGATTTAAAGACAGGGCCCGGCTATGGCTACACCTTC
CASSLDLKTGPGYGYTF
>TRBV6-6|NA|TRBJ1-2|TRBD1
TGTGCCAGCAGTACAGGGGGCATCGGATACTATGGCTACACCTTC
CASSTGGIGYYGYTF
>TRBV6-5|NA|TRBJ2-1|NA
TGTGCCAGCTCCAAAGGGACGGCCCCCAATGAGCAGTTCTTC
CASSKGTAPNEQFF
>TRBV5-1|NA|TRBJ2-3|TRBD2
TGCGCCAGCAGCTTGGTAGCGGGGGCCACAGATACGCAGTATTTT
CASSLVAGATDTQYF
>TRBV9|NA|TRBJ1-2|TRBD1
TGTGCCAGCAGCTTTGCCGGGACAGGGAACTATGGCTACACCTTC
CASSFAGTGNYGYTF
>TRBV6-5|NA|TRBJ1-1|NA
TGTGCCAGCAGACAGATAGAAGCTTTCTTT
CASRQIEAFF
>TRBV28|NA|TRBJ2-7|TRBD2
TGTGCCAGCAGTGGGACTATGCATGCCACCTACGAGCAGTACTTC
CASSGTMHATYEQYF
>TRBV6-6|NA|TRBJ2-7|NA
TGTGCCAGCAGGGGAGGATCCGATACTACCTACGAGCAGTACTTC
CASRGGSDTTYEQYF
>TRBV6-5|NA|TRBJ2-7|TRBD1
TGTGCCAGCAGTCGTAATCGGGACAGGGGGGACGAGCAGTACTTC
CASSRNRDRGDEQYF
>TRBV7-9|NA|TRBJ2-1|TRBD2
TGTGCCAGCAGCTCCCCGGTTGGCGGGAGGGCCGGGTACAATGAGCAGTTCTTC
CASSSPVGGRAGYNEQFF
>TRBV28|NA|TRBJ2-1|TRBD2
TGTGCCAGCAGTTCCCCGGGACTAGGATACAATGAGCAGTTCTTC
CASSSPGLGYNEQFF
>TRBV18|NA|TRBJ2-6|NA
TGTGCCACCGCGAACTCTGGGGCCAACGTCCTGACTTTC
CATANSGANVLTF
>TRBV7-6|NA|TRBJ2-5|TRBD2
TGTGCCAGCTCTATTGCTAGCGGGAGAGAGACCCAGTACTTC
CASSIASGRETQYF
>TRBV18|NA|TRBJ1-4|NA
TGTGCCAGCTCACCACGGGCAGGAGAAAAACTGTTTTTT
CASSPRAGEKLFF
>TRBV14|NA|TRBJ1-1|NA
TGTGCCAGCAGCCCCAGGGTAAGGAGCACTGAAGCTTTCTTT
CASSPRVRSTEAFF
>TRBV5-1|NA|TRBJ2-1|NA
TGCGCCAGCAGCTTGGCGACGGGAGAGGTCTACAATGAGCAGTTCTTC
CASSLATGEVYNEQFF
>TRBV30|NA|TRBJ1-2|NA
TGTGCCTGGAGTCCGCGGACATCGCTTAACTATGGCTACACCTTC
CAWSPRTSLNYGYTF